Shown below are 24 T cell receptor beta chains from a single sample sequenced in a study of OX40 agonist ivuxolimab in advanced cancers. The protocol was immunoSEQ multiplex PCR, while the TCRdb copy is restricted to in-frame clones and leaves out a portion. The sample has approximately 80,000 clones, about 85% seen once. The specimen was CD4+ or CD8+ T cells sorted from blood, collected in a trial of the OX40 agonist ivuxolimab. These receptors came from an adult with an advanced solid tumor such as melanoma, head and neck, liver or kidney cancer.

The rearrangement links TRBV4-1 to TRBJ2-2, with 10 nucleotides matching TRBD2. Germline assignment: CDR1 MGHRA and CDR2 YSYEKL. The CDR3 contains 15 residues. J was trimmed by 5 bases and V by 6 bases; bases with no gene match: 6. CDR3 DNA sequence: TGCGCCAGCAGGAAAGCGGGAGGGCTAACCGGGGAGCTGTTTTTT. Protein product: CASRKAGGLTGELFF.

The V gene is TRBV7-9, the J gene TRBJ2-7; no clear D gene. Looked up from germline, CDR1 is SEHNR and CDR2 is FQNEAQ (reference sequence). The CDR3 contains 13 residues. The V end was cut by 5 bases, the J end by 1 base, with 9 bases between. The CDR3 DNA sequence: TGTGCCAGCAGCCACGGAAGTTCCTACGAGCAGTACTTC. This sequence encodes CASSHGSSYEQYF.

This clone was observed a single time. This chain links TRBV7-9 with TRBJ2-6; no firm D call. Trimming removed 4 bases at V and 0 bases at J, with 7 bases between. This CDR3 has 15 amino acids. Germline V gives CDR1 SEHNR, CDR2 FQNEAQ (reference sequence). DNA of the CDR3: TGTGCCAGCAGCTCAACGAACTCTGGGGCCAACGTCCTGACTTTC. Its translation is CASSSTNSGANVLTF.

The chain joins TRBV7-9 to TRBJ1-2; D call uncertain. Germline lookup yields CDR1 SEHNR and CDR2 FQNEAQ (reference sequence). The V end was cut by 3 bases, the J end by 5 bases, with 7 bases between. There are 12 residues in the CDR3. This CDR3 is CASSLGGYGYTF. The CDR3 coding sequence is TGTGCCAGCAGCTTGGGCGGATATGGCTACACCTTC. Full variable domain (rest looked up from reference TRBV7-9 and TRBJ1-2): DTGVSQNPRHKITKRGQNVTFRCDPISEHNRLYWYRQTLGQGPEFLTYFQNEAQLEKSRLLSDRFSAERPKGSFSTLEIQRTEQGDSAMYLCASSLGGYGYTFGSGTRLTVV.

The chain combines TRBV30 with TRBJ1-3; no clear D gene. CDR3 length equals 14 residues. Germline V gives CDR1 GTSNPN, CDR2 SVGIG (reference sequence). The germline V and J ends were trimmed by 3 bases and 0 bases, with 9 bases remaining between them. Here the CDR3 reads CAWRLGSSGNTIYF. The CDR3, as DNA: TGTGCCTGGAGACTAGGGAGCTCTGGAAACACCATATATTTT.

The chain has TRBV7-9 and TRBJ2-7, with TRBD2 as a possible D gene (6 bases). The CDR3 sequence is 14 residues long. V gave up 6 bases and J gave up 5 bases, with 17 bases separating them. Germline assignment: CDR1 SEHNR and CDR2 FQNEAQ (reference sequence). CDR3 in DNA: TGTGCCAGCAGTCGTTCAGGGACTCGGCACGAGCAGTACTTC. This gives the protein CASSRSGTRHEQYF.

This clone was seen more than once but under ten times. The V gene is TRBV5-1, the J gene TRBJ2-1, with 10 bases lining up with TRBD1. The CDR3 is 14 residues long. V lost 2 bases and J lost 10; bases outside the gene matches: 6. Germline V CDR1 and CDR2: SGHRS, YFSETQ. DNA for the CDR3: TGCGCCAGCAGCTTAGACAGGGGGCGCCAGGAGCAGTTCTTC. Its translation is CASSLDRGRQEQFF.

The chain has TRBV30 and TRBJ2-2, with 7 bases identical to TRBD1. Germline V CDR1 and CDR2: GTSNPN, SVGIG (reference sequence). The CDR3 is 13 amino acids. V dropped 2 bases and J dropped 8; count of bases not matched to a gene: 5. The CDR3 protein is CAWSPGGIGELFF. CDR3 bases: TGTGCCTGGAGTCCAGGGGGAATTGGGGAGCTGTTTTTT.

The J gene is TRBJ1-4, the V gene TRBV5-1, with 9 bases that match TRBD1. Losses at the gene ends were 0 bases for V and 8 bases for J; bases not matched to a gene: 5. Germline CDR1 reads SGHRS; CDR2 reads YFSETQ. CDR3 size: 15 residues. CDR3: CASSLGTGESEKLFF. CDR3 nucleotides: TGCGCCAGCAGCTTGGGGACAGGGGAGAGCGAAAAACTGTTTTTT.

V is TRBV19 and J is TRBJ2-1; D is uncertain. V shed 5 bases and J shed 0 bases, with 5 bases lying between them. The CDR3 is 13 residues long. Germline assignment: CDR1 LNHDA and CDR2 SQIVND (reference sequence). CDR3 bases: TGTGCCAGTAGTTACAGCTCCTACAATGAGCAGTTCTTC. Protein product: CASSYSSYNEQFF.

This clone came up a few times. CDR3: CASSPPGNYGYTF. CDR3 DNA: TGTGCCAGCTCACCACCGGGGAACTATGGCTACACCTTC. The V gene is TRBV18, the J gene TRBJ1-2; D gene uncertain. The V gene lost 0 bases and the J gene lost 2 bases, with 4 bases spanning the gap. Germline V CDR1 and CDR2: KGHSH, LQKENI. The CDR3 is 13 residues long. Full variable domain (rest looked up from reference TRBV18 and TRBJ1-2): NAGVMQNPRHLVRRRGQEARLRCSPMKGHSHVYWYRQLPEEGLKFMVYLQKENIIDESGMPKERFSAEFPKEGPSILRIQQVVRGDSAAYFCASSPPGNYGYTFGSGTRLTVV.

This clone was detected once. The chain links TRBV4-3 to TRBJ2-7; D is tentatively TRBD1 or TRBD2 (6 bases each). Deletions cut 0 bases from V and 0 bases from J, with 9 bases between. Germline CDR1 and CDR2: LGHNA and YSLEER. There are 15 residues in the CDR3. The CDR3 loop is CASSQERGVSYEQYF. The CDR3 DNA reads as TGCGCCAGCAGCCAAGAAAGGGGGGTCTCCTACGAGCAGTACTTC.

This clone was recorded only once. This chain joins TRBV7-9 and TRBJ1-2, with D hard to call. Trimming left V 2 bases short and J 9 bases short, with 10 bases between. CDR1 SEHNR and CDR2 FQNEAQ come from the germline V gene (reference sequence). The CDR3 spans 12 residues. The CDR3 loop is CASSLSLNSYTF. CDR3 nucleotide sequence: TGTGCCAGCAGCTTATCCCTAAACAGCTACACCTTC.

The chain uses TRBV7-2 and TRBJ2-3, with TRBD2 as a possible D gene (5 bases). CDR1 SGHTA and CDR2 FQGNSA come from the germline V gene. The CDR3 consists of 15 residues. V shed 4 bases and J shed 2 bases, with 13 bases lying between them. Written as DNA, the CDR3 is TGTGCCAGCAGCTCAGGCTCAGCGGACACAGATACGCAGTATTTT. It codes for CASSSGSADTDTQYF.

The chain links TRBV7-2 to TRBJ2-7, with 7 bases aligning to TRBD1. The CDR3 runs to 13 residues. Germline V gene data show CDR1 as SGHTA and CDR2 as FQGNSA. Trimming cost V 5 bases and J 2 bases; bases outside gene matches: 3. CDR3 protein: CASSLGTAYEQYF. DNA of the CDR3: TGTGCCAGCAGCCTCGGGACAGCCTACGAGCAGTACTTC.

This chain joins TRBV7-2 and TRBJ2-3; D is possibly TRBD1 (6 bases). Germline CDR1 reads SGHTA; CDR2 reads FQGNSA. V lost 6 bases to trimming and J lost 3 bases, with 7 bases between them. This CDR3 has 12 amino acids. The CDR3 reads CASSTGTDTQYF. CDR3 bases: TGTGCCAGCAGTACAGGGACAGATACGCAGTATTTT.

This rearrangement joins TRBV28 to TRBJ1-5, with 7 bases fitting TRBD1. The CDR3 loop spans 16 amino acids. After removal of 3 bases from V and 6 bases from J, the junction contained 11 bases not matched to a gene. Germline lookup yields CDR1 MDHEN and CDR2 SYDVKM. In DNA, the CDR3 is TGTGCCAGCAGTTTCCTAGCTGACAGGGCGAGTCAGCCCCAGCATTTT. It is translated as CASSFLADRASQPQHF.

The chain joins TRBV5-6 to TRBJ2-4; a possible D gene is TRBD1 (6 bases). This CDR3 spans 15 amino acids. Germline CDR1 SGHDT, CDR2 YYEEEE. Trimming stripped 4 bases from V and 8 bases from J, with 19 bases between. The CDR3 protein is CASSPANRVGDIQYF. For the CDR3, the DNA is TGTGCCAGCAGCCCAGCTAACAGGGTAGGGGACATTCAGTACTTC.

This chain joins TRBV4-1 and TRBJ2-7, with 8 positions matching TRBD1. V lost 0 bases and J lost 3; bases outside the gene matches: 4. The CDR3 is 15 amino acids. Germline CDR1 and CDR2: MGHRA and YSYEKL. CDR3 sequence (DNA): TGCGCCAGCAGCCAAGAGTACGACAGGGGCTACGAGCAGTACTTC. Its protein is CASSQEYDRGYEQYF.

The rearrangement joins TRBV30 to TRBJ2-5, with D tentatively TRBD1 or TRBD2 (5 bases each). This CDR3 comprises 14 residues. V lost 0 bases to trimming and J lost 2 bases, with 10 bases between them. Per germline, CDR1 GTSNPN and CDR2 SVGIG (reference sequence). CDR3 protein: CAWSVPGGQETQYF. In DNA, the CDR3 is TGTGCCTGGAGTGTACCTGGGGGTCAAGAGACCCAGTACTTC.

V gene TRBV7-3 combines with J gene TRBJ2-3; D remains ambiguous. Germline CDR1 and CDR2: SGHTA and FQGTGA. Trimming cost V 5 bases and J 7 bases, with 10 bases left between them. The CDR3 extends over 12 amino acids. CDR3: CASSPDLNTQYF. The CDR3 DNA follows: TGTGCCAGCAGCCCAGATCTTAATACGCAGTATTTT.

The CDR3 DNA follows: TGTGCCAGCAGGGGACAGGGGGAAGGCGGGGAGCTGTTTTTT. Amino acids: CASRGQGEGGELFF. This chain connects TRBV9 to TRBJ2-2; 11 positions agree with TRBD1. This CDR3 region has 14 residues. Germline loops: CDR1 SGDLS, CDR2 YYNGEE. V lost 5 bases to trimming and J lost 7 bases; unmatched junction nucleotides: 4.

CDR3 region: CASREQGTYNSPLHF. For the CDR3, the DNA is TGTGCCAGCAGGGAACAGGGAACCTATAATTCACCCCTCCACTTT. The chain uses TRBV28 and TRBJ1-6; D possibly corresponds to TRBD1 (6 bases). This CDR3 has 15 amino acids. V shed 6 bases and J shed 2 bases, with 11 bases lying between them. The V gene's germline CDR1 is MDHEN and CDR2 SYDVKM.

The gene calls are TRBV6-5 and TRBJ2-7, with D perhaps TRBD2 (6 bases). The germline V gene encodes CDR1 MNHEY and CDR2 SVGAGI. The V end was cut by 0 bases, the J end by 2 bases, with 14 bases between. The length of the CDR3 is 16 residues. CDR3 protein: CASSYSSEGVPYEQYF. In nucleotides, the CDR3 is TGTGCCAGCAGTTACTCGTCGGAGGGTGTCCCCTACGAGCAGTACTTC.